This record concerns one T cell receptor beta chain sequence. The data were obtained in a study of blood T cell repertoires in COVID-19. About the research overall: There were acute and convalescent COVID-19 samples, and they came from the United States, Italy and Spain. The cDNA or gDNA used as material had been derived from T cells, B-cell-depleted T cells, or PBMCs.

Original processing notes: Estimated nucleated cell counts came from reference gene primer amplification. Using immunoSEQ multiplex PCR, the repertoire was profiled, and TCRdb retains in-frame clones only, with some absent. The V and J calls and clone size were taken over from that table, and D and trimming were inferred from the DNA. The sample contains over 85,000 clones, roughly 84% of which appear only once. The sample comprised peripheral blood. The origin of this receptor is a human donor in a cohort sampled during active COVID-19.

The CDR3 spells CASSARGDSSYEQYF. Here the CDR3 DNA reads TGTGCCAGCAGCGCGAGAGGAGACAGCTCCTACGAGCAGTACTTC. V gene TRBV9 combines with J gene TRBJ2-7, with TRBD1 as a possible D gene (5 bases). Trimming stripped 3 bases from V and 0 bases from J, with 13 bases between. The CDR3 is 15 amino acids. Germline assignment: CDR1 SGDLS and CDR2 YYNGEE.